This TCR beta chain is from a study of T-cell memory formation after mild COVID-19. Deletions cut 7 bases from V and 5 bases from J, with 8 bases between. In germline, CDR1 is SQVTM, CDR2 ANQGSEA. The CDR3 covers 10 residues. In TCRdb, the 5' RACE reads were re-called with MiXCR into one record per CDR3 protein. The table records hundreds of thousands of distinct CDR3 sequences, around a fifth of them present only once. This rearrangement joins TRBV29-1 to TRBJ1-2; D call uncertain. The source material was PBMCs or a T cell subset sorted from them (not recorded which). The receptor was isolated from a man in his late teens or twenties who had mild COVID-19 (a few samples of this study predate the infection). Cell type and time point are not known. The CDR3 nucleotides are TGCAGCGCTCGTGGGTATGGCTACACCTTC. Encoded protein: CSARGYGYTF.